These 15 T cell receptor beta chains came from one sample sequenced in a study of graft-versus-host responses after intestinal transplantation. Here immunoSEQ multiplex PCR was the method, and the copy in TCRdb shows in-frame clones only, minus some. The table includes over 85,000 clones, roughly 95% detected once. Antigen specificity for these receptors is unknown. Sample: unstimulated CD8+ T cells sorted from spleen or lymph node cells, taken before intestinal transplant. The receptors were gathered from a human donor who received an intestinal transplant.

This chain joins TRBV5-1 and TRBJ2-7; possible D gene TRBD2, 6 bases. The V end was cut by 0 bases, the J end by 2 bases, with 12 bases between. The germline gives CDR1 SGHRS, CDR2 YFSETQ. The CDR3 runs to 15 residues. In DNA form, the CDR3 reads TGCGCCAGCAGCTTGGGATCGGGAGTGACCTACGAGCAGTACTTC. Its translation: CASSLGSGVTYEQYF. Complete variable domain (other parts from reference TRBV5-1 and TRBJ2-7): KAGVTQTPRYLIKTRGQQVTLSCSPISGHRSVSWYQQTPGQGLQFLFEYFSETQRNKGNFPGRFSGRQFSNSRSEMNVSTLELGDSALYLCASSLGSGVTYEQYFGPGTRLTVT.

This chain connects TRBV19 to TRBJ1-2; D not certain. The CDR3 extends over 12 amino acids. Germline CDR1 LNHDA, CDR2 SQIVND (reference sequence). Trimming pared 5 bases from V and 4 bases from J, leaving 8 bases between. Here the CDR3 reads CASSSGLYGYTF. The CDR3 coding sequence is TGTGCCAGTAGTTCGGGTCTCTATGGCTACACCTTC.

The DNA of the CDR3 is TGTGCCAGCAGCCAAGATCTCGCACCCTATGGCTACACCTTC. Its protein is CASSQDLAPYGYTF. The V gene is TRBV14, the J gene TRBJ1-2; D gene unclear. Trimming shortened V by 0 bases and J by 4 bases, and 9 bases separated the two germline ends. In germline, CDR1 is SGHDN, CDR2 FVKESK. The CDR3 runs to 14 residues. Complete variable domain (other parts from reference TRBV14 and TRBJ1-2): EAGVTQFPSHSVIEKGQTVTLRCDPISGHDNLYWYRRVMGKEIKFLLHFVKESKQDESGMPNNRFLAERTGGTYSTLKVQPAELEDSGVYFCASSQDLAPYGYTFGSGTRLTVV.

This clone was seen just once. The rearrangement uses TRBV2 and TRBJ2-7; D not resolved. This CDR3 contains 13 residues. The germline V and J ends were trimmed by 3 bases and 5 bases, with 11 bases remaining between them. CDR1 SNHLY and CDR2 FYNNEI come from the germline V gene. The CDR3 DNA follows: TGTGCCAGCAGTGAGGACCTTCCGGACGAGCAGTACTTC. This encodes CASSEDLPDEQYF.

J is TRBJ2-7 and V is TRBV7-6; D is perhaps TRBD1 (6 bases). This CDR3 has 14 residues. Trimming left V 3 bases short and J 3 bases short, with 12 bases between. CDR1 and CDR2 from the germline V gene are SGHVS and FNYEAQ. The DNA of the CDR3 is TGTGCCAGCAGCTTTGGGGACACCCACTACGAGCAGTACTTC. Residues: CASSFGDTHYEQYF.

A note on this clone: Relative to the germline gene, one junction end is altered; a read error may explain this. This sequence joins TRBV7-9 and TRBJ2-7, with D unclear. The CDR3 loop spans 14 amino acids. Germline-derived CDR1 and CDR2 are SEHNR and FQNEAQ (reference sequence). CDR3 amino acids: CASSFGLASYGQYF. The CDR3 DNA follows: TGTGCCAGCAGCTTTGGCCTTGCGTCCTACGGGCAGTACTTC.

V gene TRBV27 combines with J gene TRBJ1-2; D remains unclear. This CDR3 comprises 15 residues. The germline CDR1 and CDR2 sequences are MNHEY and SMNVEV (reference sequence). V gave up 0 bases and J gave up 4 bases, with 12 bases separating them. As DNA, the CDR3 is TGTGCCAGCAGTTTATCGATTGGCGGACCCTATGGCTACACCTTC. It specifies CASSLSIGGPYGYTF.

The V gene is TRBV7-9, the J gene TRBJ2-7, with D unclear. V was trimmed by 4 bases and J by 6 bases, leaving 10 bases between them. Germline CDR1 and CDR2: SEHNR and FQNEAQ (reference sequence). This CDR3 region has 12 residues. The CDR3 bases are TGTGCCAGCAGCTCTTCCGGGTTCGAGCAGTACTTC. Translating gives CASSSSGFEQYF.

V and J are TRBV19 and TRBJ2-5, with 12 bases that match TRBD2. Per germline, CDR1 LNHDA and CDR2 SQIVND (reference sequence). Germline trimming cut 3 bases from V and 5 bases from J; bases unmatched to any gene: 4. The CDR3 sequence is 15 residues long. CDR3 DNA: TGTGCCAGTAGTATGACTAGCGGGAGAGTGGAGACCCAGTACTTC. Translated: CASSMTSGRVETQYF.

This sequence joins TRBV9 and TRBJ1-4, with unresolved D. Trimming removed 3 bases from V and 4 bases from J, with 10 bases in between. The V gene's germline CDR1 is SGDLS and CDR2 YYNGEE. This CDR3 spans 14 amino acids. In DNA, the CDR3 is TGTGCCAGCAGCGAGGACGGGTATAATGAAAAACTGTTTTTT. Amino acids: CASSEDGYNEKLFF.

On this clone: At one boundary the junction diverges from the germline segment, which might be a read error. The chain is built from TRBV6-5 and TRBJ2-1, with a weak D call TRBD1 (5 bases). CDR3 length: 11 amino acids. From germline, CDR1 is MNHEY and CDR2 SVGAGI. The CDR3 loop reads CASSYAGQEIF. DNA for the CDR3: TGTGCCAGCAGTTACGCTGGACAAGAAATCTTC.

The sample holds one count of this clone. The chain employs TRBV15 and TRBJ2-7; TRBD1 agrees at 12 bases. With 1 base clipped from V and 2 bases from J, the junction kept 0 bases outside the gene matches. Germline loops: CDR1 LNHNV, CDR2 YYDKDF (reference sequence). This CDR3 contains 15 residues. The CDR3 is CATSRGDRGPYEQYF. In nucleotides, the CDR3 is TGTGCCACCAGCAGAGGGGACAGGGGGCCCTACGAGCAGTACTTC.

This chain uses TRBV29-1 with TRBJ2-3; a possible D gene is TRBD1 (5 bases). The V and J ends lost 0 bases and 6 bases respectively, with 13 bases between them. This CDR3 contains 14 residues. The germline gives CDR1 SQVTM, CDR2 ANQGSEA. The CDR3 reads CSVEDDQGRDTQYF. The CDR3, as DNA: TGCAGCGTTGAAGATGATCAGGGAAGGGATACGCAGTATTTT.

CDR3 amino acids: CSVGPDPSGNTIYF. The CDR3 nucleotides are TGCAGCGTTGGTCCGGACCCCTCTGGAAACACCATATATTTT. V and J are TRBV29-1 and TRBJ1-3; D remains unclear. CDR3 size: 14 residues. CDR1 SQVTM and CDR2 ANQGSEA come from the germline V gene. V was clipped by 4 bases and J by 0 bases, with 10 bases between them.

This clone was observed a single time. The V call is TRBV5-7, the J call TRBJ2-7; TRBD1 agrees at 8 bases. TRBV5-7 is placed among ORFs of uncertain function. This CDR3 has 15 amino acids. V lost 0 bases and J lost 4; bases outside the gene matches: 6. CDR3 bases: TGTGCCAGCAGCTTGGAAGTCAGGGGGCATTACGAGCAGTACTTC. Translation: CASSLEVRGHYEQYF.